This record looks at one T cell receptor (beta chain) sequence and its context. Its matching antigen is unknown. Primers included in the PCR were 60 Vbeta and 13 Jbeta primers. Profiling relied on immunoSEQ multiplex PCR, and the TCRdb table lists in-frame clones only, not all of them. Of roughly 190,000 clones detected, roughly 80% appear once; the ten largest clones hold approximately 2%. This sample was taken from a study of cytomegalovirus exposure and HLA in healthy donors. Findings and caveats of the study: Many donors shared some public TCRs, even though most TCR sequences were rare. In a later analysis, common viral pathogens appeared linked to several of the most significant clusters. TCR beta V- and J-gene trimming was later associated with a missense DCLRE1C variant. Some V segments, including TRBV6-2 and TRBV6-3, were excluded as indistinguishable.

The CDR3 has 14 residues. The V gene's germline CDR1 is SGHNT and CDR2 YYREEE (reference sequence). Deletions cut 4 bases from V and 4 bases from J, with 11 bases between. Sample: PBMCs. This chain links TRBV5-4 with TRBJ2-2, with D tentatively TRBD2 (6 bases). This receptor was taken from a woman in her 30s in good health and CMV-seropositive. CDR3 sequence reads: CASSRAGGTGELFF. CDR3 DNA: TGTGCCAGCAGCAGAGCCGGGGGCACCGGGGAGCTGTTTTTT.